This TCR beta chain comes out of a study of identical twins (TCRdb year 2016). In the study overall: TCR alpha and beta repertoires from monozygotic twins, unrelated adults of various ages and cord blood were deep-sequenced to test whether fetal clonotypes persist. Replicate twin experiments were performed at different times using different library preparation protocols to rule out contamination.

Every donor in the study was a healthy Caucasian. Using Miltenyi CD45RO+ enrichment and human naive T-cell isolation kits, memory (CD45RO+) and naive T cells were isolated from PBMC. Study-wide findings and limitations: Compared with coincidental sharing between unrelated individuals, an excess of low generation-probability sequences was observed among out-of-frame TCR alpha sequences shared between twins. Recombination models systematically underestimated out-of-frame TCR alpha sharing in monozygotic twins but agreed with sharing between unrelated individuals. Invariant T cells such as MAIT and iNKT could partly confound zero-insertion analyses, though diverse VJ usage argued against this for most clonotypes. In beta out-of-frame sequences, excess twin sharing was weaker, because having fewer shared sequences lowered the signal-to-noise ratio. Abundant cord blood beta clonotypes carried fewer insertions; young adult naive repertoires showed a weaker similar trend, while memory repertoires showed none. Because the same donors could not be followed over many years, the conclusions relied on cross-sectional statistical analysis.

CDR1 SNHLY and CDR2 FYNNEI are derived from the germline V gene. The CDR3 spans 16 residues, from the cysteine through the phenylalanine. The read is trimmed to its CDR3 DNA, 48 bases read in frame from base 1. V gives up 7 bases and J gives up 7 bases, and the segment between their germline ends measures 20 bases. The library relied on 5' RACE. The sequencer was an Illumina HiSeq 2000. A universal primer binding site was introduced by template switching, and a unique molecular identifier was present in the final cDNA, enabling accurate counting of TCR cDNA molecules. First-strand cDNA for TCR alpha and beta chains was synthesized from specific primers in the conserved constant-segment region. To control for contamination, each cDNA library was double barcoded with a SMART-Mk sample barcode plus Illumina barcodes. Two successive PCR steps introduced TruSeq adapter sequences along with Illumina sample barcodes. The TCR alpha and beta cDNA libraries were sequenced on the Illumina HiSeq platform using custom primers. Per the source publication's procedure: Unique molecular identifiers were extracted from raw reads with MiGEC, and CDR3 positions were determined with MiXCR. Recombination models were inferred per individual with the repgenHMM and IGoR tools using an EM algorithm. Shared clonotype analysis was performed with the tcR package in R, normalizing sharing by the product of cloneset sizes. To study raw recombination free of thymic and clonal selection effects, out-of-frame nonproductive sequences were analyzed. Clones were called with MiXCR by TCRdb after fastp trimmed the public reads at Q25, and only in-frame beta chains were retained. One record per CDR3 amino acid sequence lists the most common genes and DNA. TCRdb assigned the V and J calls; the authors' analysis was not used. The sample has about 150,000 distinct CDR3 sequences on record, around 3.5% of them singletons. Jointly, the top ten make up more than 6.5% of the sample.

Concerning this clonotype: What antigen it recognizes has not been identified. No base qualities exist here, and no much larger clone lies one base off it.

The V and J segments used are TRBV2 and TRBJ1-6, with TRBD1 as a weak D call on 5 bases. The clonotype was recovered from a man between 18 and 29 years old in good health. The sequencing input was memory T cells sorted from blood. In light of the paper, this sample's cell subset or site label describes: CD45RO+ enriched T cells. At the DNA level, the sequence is TGTGCCAGCACCCGGCCCAATCCGGGGCTGAATTCACCCCTCCACTTT. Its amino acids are CASTRPNPGLNSPLHF. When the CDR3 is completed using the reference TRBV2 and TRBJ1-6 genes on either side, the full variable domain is EPEVTQTPSHQVTQMGQEVILRCVPISNHLYFYWYRQILGQKVEFLVSFYNNEISEKSEIFDDQFSVERPDGSNFTLKIRSTKLEDSAMYFCASTRPNPGLNSPLHFGNGTRLTVT.